Below, one TCR beta chain is given with its context. Profiled with immunoSEQ multiplex PCR; TCRdb holds only in-frame clones, not every one. The table has some 250,000 clones, 80% to 90% seen once. The V gene's germline CDR1 is SGHRS and CDR2 YFSETQ. Trimming shortened V by 0 bases and J by 1 base, and 10 bases separated the two germline ends. This CDR3 region has 16 residues. The data derive from a study of blood T cell repertoires in COVID-19. Study background: Some COVID-19 samples were acute and others convalescent; all came from the United States, Italy and Spain.

Participants were aged roughly 18 to 100 years from approximately 24 US areas. Participants were placed into cohorts based on the clinical history they reported. What the recovered Cohort 3 donors had was two negative PCRs, clearance, or symptom resolution. Sequenced input: PBMCs or T cells enriched from blood (not recorded which). The chain employs TRBV5-1 and TRBJ2-2; D is perhaps TRBD1 (5 bases). The origin of this receptor is a woman aged 50 to 65 who had recovered from COVID-19. The CDR3 region has the DNA TGCGCCAGCAGCTTGGCCGCTAGGGGGAACACCGGGGAGCTGTTTTTT. The encoded protein is CASSLAARGNTGELFF.